This T cell receptor beta chain is from a study of CD8 T cells in Susac syndrome. CDR1 is SGHDT and CDR2 is YYEEEE in the germline V gene. The length of the CDR3 is 15 residues. Losses at the gene ends were 3 bases for V and 3 bases for J; bases not matched to a gene: 8. Reverse transcription of roughly 0.45 to 1 ug RNA was performed with random hexamers. TCRdb called the immunoSEQ multiplex PCR reads again in MiXCR, with one record for every CDR3 protein. The sample yields about 300,000 distinct CDR3 sequences, roughly 94% seen once. The chain employs TRBV5-6 and TRBJ2-5, with 7 bases matching TRBD1. Material for sequencing was CD4+ T cells from PBMCs. The sequence was collected from a human donor with multiple sclerosis. The CDR3 sequence: CASSYRQGWKETQYF. CDR3 DNA sequence: TGTGCCAGCAGCTACAGACAGGGTTGGAAAGAGACCCAGTACTTC.